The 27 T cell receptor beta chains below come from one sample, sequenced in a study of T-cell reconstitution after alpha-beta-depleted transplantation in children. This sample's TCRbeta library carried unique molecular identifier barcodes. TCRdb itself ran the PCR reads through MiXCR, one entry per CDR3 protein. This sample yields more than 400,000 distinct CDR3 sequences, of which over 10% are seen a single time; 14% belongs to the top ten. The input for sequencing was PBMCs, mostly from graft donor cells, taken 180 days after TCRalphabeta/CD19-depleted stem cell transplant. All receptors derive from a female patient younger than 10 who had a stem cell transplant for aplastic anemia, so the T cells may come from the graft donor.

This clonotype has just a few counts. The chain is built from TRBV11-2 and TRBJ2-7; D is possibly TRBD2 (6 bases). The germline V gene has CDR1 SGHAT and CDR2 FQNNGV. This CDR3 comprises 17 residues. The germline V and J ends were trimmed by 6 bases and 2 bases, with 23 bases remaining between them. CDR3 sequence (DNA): TGTGCCAGCAGGGGAGGACCGGGAACTTCCCCCACCTACGAGCAGTACTTC. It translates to CASRGGPGTSPTYEQYF.

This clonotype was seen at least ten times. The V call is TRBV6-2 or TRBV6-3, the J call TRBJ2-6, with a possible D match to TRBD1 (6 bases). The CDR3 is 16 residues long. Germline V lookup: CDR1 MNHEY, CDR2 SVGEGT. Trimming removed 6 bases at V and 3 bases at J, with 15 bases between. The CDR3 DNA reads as TGTGCCAGCAGCCGTGACAGGATGGTTGGGGCCAACGTCCTGACTTTC. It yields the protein CASSRDRMVGANVLTF.

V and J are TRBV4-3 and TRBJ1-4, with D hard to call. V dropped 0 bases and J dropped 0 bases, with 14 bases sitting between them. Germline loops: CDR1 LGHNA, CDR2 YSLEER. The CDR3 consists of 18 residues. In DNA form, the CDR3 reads TGCGCCAGCAGCCAAGATTCCCCGGCGGCGGCAACTAATGAAAAACTGTTTTTT. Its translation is CASSQDSPAAATNEKLFF.

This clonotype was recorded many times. CDR3 residues: CASRGLAGYNEQFF. The CDR3 nucleotides read TGTGCCAGCAGGGGACTAGCGGGTTACAATGAGCAGTTCTTC. The chain combines TRBV12-3 or TRBV12-4 with TRBJ2-1; 12 nucleotides match TRBD2. Trimming took 6 bases from V and 4 from J; bases not matched to a gene: 1. This CDR3 comprises 14 residues.

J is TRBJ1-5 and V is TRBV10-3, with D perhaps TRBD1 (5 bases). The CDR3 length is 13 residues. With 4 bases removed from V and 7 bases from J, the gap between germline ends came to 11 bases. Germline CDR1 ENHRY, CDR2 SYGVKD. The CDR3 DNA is TGTGCCATCAGTGGGGACTGGGGGCAGCCCCAGCATTTT. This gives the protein CAISGDWGQPQHF.

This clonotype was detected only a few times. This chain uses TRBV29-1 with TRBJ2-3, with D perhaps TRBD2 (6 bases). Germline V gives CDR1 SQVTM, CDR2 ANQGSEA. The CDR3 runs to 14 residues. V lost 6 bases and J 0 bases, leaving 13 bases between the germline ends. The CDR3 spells CSVWLATSTDTQYF. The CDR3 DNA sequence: TGCAGCGTGTGGCTAGCGACTAGCACAGATACGCAGTATTTT.

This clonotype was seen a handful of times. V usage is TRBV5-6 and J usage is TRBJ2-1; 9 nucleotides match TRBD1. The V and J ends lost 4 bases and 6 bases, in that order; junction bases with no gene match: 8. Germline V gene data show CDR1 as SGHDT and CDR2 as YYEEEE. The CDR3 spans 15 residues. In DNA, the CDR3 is TGTGCCAGCAGCCCCCGGGACAGGGCAATCAATGAGCAGTTCTTC. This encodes CASSPRDRAINEQFF. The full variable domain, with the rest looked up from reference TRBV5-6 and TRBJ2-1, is DAGVTQSPTHLIKTRGQQVTLRCSPKSGHDTVSWYQQALGQGPQFIFQYYEEEERQRGNFPDRFSGHQFPNYSSELNVNALLLGDSALYLCASSPRDRAINEQFFGPGTRLTVL.

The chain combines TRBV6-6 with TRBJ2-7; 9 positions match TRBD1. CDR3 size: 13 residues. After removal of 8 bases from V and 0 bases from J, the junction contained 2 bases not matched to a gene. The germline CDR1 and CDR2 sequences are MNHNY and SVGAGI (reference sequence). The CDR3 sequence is CASGTGSSYEQYF. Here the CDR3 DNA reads TGTGCCAGCGGGACAGGGAGCTCCTACGAGCAGTACTTC.

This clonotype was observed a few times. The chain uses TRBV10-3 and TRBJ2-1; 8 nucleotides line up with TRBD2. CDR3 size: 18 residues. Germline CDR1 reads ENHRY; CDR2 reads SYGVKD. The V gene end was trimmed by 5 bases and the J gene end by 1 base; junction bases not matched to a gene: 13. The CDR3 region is CAISRNGSGRGSYNEQFF. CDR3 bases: TGTGCCATCAGTCGGAACGGGAGCGGGAGAGGGTCCTACAATGAGCAGTTCTTC.

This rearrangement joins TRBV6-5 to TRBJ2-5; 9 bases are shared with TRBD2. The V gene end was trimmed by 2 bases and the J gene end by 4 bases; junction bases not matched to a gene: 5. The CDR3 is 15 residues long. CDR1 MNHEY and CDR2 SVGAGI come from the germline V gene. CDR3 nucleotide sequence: TGTGCCAGCAGTTACCCTAGCGGGACGGGAGAGACCCAGTACTTC. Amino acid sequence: CASSYPSGTGETQYF.

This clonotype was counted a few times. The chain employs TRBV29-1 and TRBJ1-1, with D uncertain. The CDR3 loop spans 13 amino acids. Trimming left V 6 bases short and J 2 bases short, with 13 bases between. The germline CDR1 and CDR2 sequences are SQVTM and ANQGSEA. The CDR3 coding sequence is TGCAGCGTAGCCTCAGGCCCCAACACTGAAGCTTTCTTT. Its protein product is CSVASGPNTEAFF.

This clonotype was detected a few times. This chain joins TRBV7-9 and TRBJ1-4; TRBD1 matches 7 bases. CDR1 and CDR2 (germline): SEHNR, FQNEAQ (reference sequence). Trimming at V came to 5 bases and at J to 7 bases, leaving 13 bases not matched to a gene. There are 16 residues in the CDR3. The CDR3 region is CASSQNRDRIGEKLFF. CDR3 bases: TGTGCCAGCAGCCAAAACCGGGACAGAATAGGTGAAAAACTGTTTTTT.

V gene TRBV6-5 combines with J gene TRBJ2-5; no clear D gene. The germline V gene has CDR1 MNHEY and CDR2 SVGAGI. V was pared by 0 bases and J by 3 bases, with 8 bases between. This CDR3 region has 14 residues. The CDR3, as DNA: TGTGCCAGCAGTTACTCGGATCTGGAAGAGACCCAGTACTTC. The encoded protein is CASSYSDLEETQYF.

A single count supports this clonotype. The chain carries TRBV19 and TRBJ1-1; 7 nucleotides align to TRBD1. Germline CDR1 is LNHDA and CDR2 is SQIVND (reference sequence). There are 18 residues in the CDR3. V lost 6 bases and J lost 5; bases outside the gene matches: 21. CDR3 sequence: CASSRSGQGGHEVTEAFF. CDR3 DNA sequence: TGTGCCAGTAGCCGGTCGGGGCAGGGGGGACACGAGGTGACTGAAGCTTTCTTT.

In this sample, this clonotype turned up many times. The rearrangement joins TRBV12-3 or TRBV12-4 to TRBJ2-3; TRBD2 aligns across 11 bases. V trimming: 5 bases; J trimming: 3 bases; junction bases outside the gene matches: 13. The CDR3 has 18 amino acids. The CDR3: CASSPRMRTSGFTDTQYF. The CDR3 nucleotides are TGTGCCAGCAGTCCCAGGATGAGGACTAGCGGGTTTACAGATACGCAGTATTTT.

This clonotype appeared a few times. The CDR3 is CAISGIRDRGPRWTGELFF. The CDR3 DNA sequence: TGTGCCATCAGTGGCATCCGGGACAGGGGGCCTAGATGGACCGGGGAGCTGTTTTTT. The chain uses TRBV10-3 and TRBJ2-2; the match to TRBD1 covers 12 bases. Looked up from germline, CDR1 is ENHRY and CDR2 is SYGVKD. This CDR3 is 19 amino acids long. Trimming removed 4 bases from V and 5 bases from J; junction bases left unmatched: 14.

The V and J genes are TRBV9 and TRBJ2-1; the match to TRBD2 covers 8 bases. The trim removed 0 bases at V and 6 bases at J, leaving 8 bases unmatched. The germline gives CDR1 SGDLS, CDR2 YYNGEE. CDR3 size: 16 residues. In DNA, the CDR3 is TGTGCCAGCAGCGTAGTGTCAACGGGAGGGGGCAATGAGCAGTTCTTC. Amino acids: CASSVVSTGGGNEQFF.

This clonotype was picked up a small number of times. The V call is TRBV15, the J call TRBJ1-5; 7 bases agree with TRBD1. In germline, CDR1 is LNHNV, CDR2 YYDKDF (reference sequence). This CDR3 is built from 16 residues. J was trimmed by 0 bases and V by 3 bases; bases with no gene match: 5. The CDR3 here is CATSSRRQGSNQPQHF. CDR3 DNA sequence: TGTGCCACCAGCAGCCGACGACAGGGTAGCAATCAGCCCCAGCATTTT.

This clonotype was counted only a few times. Here the CDR3 DNA reads TGTGCCAGCAGTTTAGGCCTAACGTACTACGAGCAGTACGTC. Amino acid sequence: CASSLGLTYYEQYV. The chain is built from TRBV12-3 or TRBV12-4 and TRBJ2-7; D gene uncertain. This CDR3 spans 14 amino acids. V was clipped by 1 base and J by 3 bases, with 10 bases between them.

CDR3 sequence: CASSLVGEQYV. For the CDR3, the DNA is TGTGCCAGCAGCTTAGTCGGCGAGCAGTACGTC. This chain uses TRBV11-2 with TRBJ2-7; D unclear. The CDR3 has 11 residues. The ends were cut back, 1 base at V and 6 bases at J, with 4 bases in the middle. Germline CDR1 reads SGHAT; CDR2 reads FQNNGV.

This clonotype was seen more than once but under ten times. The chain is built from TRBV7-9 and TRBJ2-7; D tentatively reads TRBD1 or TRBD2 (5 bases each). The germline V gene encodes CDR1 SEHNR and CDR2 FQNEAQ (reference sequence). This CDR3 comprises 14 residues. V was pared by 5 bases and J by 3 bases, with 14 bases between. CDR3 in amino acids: CASSTGPWGYEQYF. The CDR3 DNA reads TGTGCCAGCAGCACGGGACCTTGGGGCTACGAGCAGTACTTC.

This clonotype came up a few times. In DNA, the CDR3 is TGTGCCAGCAGCCCCGTTGAGGGGCCTAATTCACCCCTCCACTTT. This codes for CASSPVEGPNSPLHF. The chain couples TRBV12-3 or TRBV12-4 to TRBJ1-6; D possibly corresponds to TRBD1 (5 bases). Trimming pared 6 bases from V and 6 bases from J, leaving 15 bases between. This CDR3 contains 15 residues.

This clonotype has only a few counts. CDR3 protein: CASSYRPAGQSYEQYV. For the CDR3, the DNA is TGTGCCAGCAGCTATCGCCCGGCGGGACAGTCCTACGAGCAGTACGTC. The J gene is TRBJ2-7, the V gene TRBV6-2 or TRBV6-3; the D gene is possibly TRBD1 (7 bases). The germline V gene has CDR1 MNHEY and CDR2 SVGEGT. V lost 6 bases to trimming and J lost 1 base, with 19 bases between them. The CDR3 loop spans 16 amino acids.

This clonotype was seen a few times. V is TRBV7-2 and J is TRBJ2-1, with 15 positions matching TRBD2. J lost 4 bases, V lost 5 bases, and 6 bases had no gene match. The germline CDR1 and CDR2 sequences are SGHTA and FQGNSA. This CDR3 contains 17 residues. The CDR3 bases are TGTGCCAGCAGCAGGGGACTAGCGGGAGGTTCGTACAATGAGCAGTTCTTC. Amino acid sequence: CASSRGLAGGSYNEQFF.

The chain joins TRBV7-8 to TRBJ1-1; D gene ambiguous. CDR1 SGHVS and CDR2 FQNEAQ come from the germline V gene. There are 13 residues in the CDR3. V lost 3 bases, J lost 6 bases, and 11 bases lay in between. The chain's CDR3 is CASSFDWESEAFF. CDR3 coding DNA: TGTGCCAGCAGCTTTGATTGGGAGTCTGAAGCTTTCTTT.

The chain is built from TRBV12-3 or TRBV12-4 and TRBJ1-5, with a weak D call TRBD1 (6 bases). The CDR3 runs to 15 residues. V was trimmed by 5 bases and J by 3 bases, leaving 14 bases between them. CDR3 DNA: TGTGCCAGCAGTCAACAACAGGGACCCAATCAGCCCCAGCATTTT. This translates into CASSQQQGPNQPQHF.

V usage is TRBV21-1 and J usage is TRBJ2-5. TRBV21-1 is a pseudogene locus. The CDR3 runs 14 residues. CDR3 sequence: CASSKAPSQETQYF. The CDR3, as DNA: TGTGCCAGCAGCAAAGCGCCCTCCCAAGAGACCCAGTACTTC.